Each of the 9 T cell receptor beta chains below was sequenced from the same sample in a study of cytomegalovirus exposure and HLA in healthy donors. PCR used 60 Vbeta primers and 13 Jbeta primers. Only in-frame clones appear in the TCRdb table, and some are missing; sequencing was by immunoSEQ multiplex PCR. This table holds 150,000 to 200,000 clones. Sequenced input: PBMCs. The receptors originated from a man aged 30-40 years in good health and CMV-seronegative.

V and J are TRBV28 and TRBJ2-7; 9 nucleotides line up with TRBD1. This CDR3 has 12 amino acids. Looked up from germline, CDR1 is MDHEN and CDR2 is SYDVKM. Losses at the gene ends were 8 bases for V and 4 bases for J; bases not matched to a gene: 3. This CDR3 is CASGTGSYEQYF. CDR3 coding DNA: TGTGCCAGCGGGACAGGGTCGTACGAGCAGTACTTC.

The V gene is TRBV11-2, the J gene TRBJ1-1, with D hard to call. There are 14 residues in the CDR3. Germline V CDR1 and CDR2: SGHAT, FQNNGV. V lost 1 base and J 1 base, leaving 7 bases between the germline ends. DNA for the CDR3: TGTGCCAGCAGCTTAGGTCGACAGAACACTGAAGCTTTCTTT. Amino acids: CASSLGRQNTEAFF.

In DNA, the CDR3 is TGCAGCGTTGAACAGACAGGGGGCCGGGGGACCCAGTACTTC. This sequence encodes CSVEQTGGRGTQYF. The V and J genes are TRBV29-1 and TRBJ2-5, with 10 nucleotides matching TRBD1. Trimming at V came to 2 bases and at J to 7 bases, leaving 7 bases not matched to a gene. The germline CDR1 and CDR2 sequences are SQVTM and ANQGSEA. The CDR3 covers 14 residues.

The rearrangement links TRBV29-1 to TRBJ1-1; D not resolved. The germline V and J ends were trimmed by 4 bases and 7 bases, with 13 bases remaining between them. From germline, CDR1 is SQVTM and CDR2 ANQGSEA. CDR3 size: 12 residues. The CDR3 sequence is CSVVITTSEAFF. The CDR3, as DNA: TGCAGCGTTGTCATTACAACCAGTGAAGCTTTCTTT.

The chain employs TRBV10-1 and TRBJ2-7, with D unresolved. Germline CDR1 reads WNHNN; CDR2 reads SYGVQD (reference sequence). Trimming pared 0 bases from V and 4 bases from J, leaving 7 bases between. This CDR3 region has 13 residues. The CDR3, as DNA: TGCGCCAGCAGTGAGTCGCAGGTTTACGAGCAGTACTTC. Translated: CASSESQVYEQYF.

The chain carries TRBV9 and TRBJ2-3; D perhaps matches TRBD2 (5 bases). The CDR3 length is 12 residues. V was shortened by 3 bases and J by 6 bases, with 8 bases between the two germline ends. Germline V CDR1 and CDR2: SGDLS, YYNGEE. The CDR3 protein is CASSGTWDTQYF. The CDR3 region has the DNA TGTGCCAGCAGCGGGACTTGGGATACGCAGTATTTT.

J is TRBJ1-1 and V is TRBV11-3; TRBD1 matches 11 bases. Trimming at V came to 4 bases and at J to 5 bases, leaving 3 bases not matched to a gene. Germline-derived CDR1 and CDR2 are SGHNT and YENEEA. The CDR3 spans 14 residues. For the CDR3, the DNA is TGTGCCAGCAGCTCCGGGACAGGGGGGACTGAAGCTTTCTTT. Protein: CASSSGTGGTEAFF.

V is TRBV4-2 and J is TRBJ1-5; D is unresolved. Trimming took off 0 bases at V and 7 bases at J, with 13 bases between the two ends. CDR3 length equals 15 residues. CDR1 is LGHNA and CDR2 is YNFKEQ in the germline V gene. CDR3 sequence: CASSQERLGHQPQHF. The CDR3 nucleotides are TGTGCCAGCAGCCAAGAGCGGCTAGGTCACCAGCCCCAGCATTTT.

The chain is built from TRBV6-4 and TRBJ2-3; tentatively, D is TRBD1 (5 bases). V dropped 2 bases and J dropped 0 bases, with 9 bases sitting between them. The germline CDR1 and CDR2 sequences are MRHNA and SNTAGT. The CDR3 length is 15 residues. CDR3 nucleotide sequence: TGTGCCAGCAGTGACGGGGCAACTAGCACAGATACGCAGTATTTT. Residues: CASSDGATSTDTQYF.